The rows below give T cell receptor beta chains drawn from one sample of a study of control samples from healthy donors and cancer patients. Sequencing was performed with immunoSEQ multiplex PCR; in TCRdb, only in-frame clones are kept and a portion is missing. The profile shows around 200,000 clones, roughly 94% of them singletons. The sequenced sample consisted of blood. These receptors were obtained from a man aged 50-59 years in good health. The CDR3 runs from the conserved cysteine through the conserved F or W.

J	V	CDR3
TRBJ2-5	TRBV19	CASSRGRESNQYF
TRBJ1-2	TRBV6-5	CASSYLGRSYGYTF
TRBJ1-1	TRBV19	CASSNRANTEAFF
TRBJ2-3	TRBV3-1/TRBV3-2	CASSQEARLTGTVQYF
TRBJ1-4	TRBV5-1	CASQGQGSANEKLFF
TRBJ2-1	TRBV20-1	CSATSRGEQFF
TRBJ1-1	TRBV12-3/TRBV12-4	CASSLQPPEAFF
TRBJ1-1	TRBV10-3	CAIMGGNPGEAFF
TRBJ1-4	TRBV28	CASSPQFGKLFF
TRBJ1-1	TRBV15	CATSSRQGPTEAFF
TRBJ1-2	TRBV19	CASTGPDYGYTF
TRBJ2-5	TRBV5-1	CASSLGTSGQETQYF
TRBJ2-1	TRBV7-2	CASSFERGREQFF
TRBJ2-3	TRBV5-1	CASSLGEGSDTQYF